The 3 T cell receptor beta chains given below trace back to one sample, sequenced in a study of chemoradiotherapy in HPV16-positive cancers. Sequencing was performed with immunoSEQ multiplex PCR; in TCRdb, only in-frame clones are kept and a portion is missing. The sample lists around 40,000 clones, more than 65% seen once, with approximately 5.4% in the top ten. Source: blood, taken from a patient who underwent chemoradiotherapy. The receptor source for this set is a human donor with HPV-associated anogenital cancer.

The V call is TRBV30, the J call TRBJ1-1; the D gene is possibly TRBD1 (6 bases). Germline loops: CDR1 GTSNPN, CDR2 SVGIG (reference sequence). With 5 bases removed from V and 3 bases from J, the gap between germline ends came to 7 bases. The CDR3 has 11 residues. Here the CDR3 reads CAWGQYTEAFF. The CDR3, as DNA: TGTGCCTGGGGACAGTACACTGAAGCTTTCTTT.

This clone was observed a few times. The chain uses TRBV6-5 and TRBJ2-1; TRBD2 aligns across 10 bases. The CDR3 covers 14 residues. With 4 bases clipped from V and 3 bases from J, the junction kept 0 bases outside the gene matches. Germline values: CDR1 MNHEY, CDR2 SVGAGI. CDR3 sequence reads: CASSSSGGYNEQFF. CDR3 DNA: TGTGCCAGCAGTTCTAGCGGGGGCTACAATGAGCAGTTCTTC.

In this sample, this clone turned up once. The J gene is TRBJ1-2, the V gene TRBV6-5, with a tentative D call TRBD1 (6 bases). Germline V gene lookup returns CDR1 MNHEY and CDR2 SVGAGI. V lost 6 bases to trimming and J lost 0 bases, with 14 bases between them. CDR3 length equals 15 residues. The CDR3 spells CASRPGGLANYGYTF. The DNA for the CDR3 is TGTGCCAGCAGGCCGGGGGGCCTCGCTAACTATGGCTACACCTTC.